This T cell receptor (beta chain) comes out of a study of T cells after yellow fever vaccination. Study-wide points: Although the secondary response was weaker, it peaked faster, at day 5 versus 15.

CDR1 and CDR2 from the germline V gene are SGHRS and YFSETQ. Trimming removed 4 bases at V and 5 bases at J, with 15 bases between. This CDR3 region has 14 residues. This clonotype has just a few counts. Antigen specificity is unknown. Using its own MiXCR run on the 5' RACE reads, TCRdb lists one record per CDR3 protein. This table holds some 560,000 distinct CDR3 sequences, roughly 17% found once. The sequence was collected from a man younger than 30 who received the YFV17D yellow fever vaccine. The V gene is TRBV5-1, the J gene TRBJ1-2; a weak D match, TRBD1 (6 bases). This specimen consisted of PBMCs, obtained less than 6 days after the first yellow fever vaccination. CDR3 residues: CASSDLTTGYGYTF. DNA for the CDR3: TGCGCCAGCAGCGATCTGACGACAGGTTATGGCTACACCTTC.